This entry lists 12 T cell receptor beta chains sequenced from one sample in a study of T cell responses to AZD1222 COVID-19 vaccine. Libraries were prepared by immunoSEQ multiplex PCR; TCRdb keeps only in-frame clonotypes and omits some of them. The data hold roughly 120,000 clones, with 70% to 90% observed a single time. Specimen: peripheral blood, collected on day 0 of MenACWY control vaccination. The receptors come from an adult in good health.

The chain couples TRBV10-3 to TRBJ1-4; 9 positions agree with TRBD1. CDR3 length: 13 amino acids. Per the germline V gene, CDR1 is ENHRY and CDR2 is SYGVKD. V lost 10 bases to trimming and J lost 6 bases; unmatched junction nucleotides: 6. As DNA, the CDR3 is TGTGCCACCACAGGGGGCATCGATGAAAAACTGTTTTTT. Its protein product is CATTGGIDEKLFF.

The DNA of the CDR3 is TGTGCCAGCAGCCTACTAGCGGGGGGGCCTGTAGAGACCCAGTACTTC. Its translation: CASSLLAGGPVETQYF. This rearrangement joins TRBV3-1 (or the pseudogene TRBV3-2) to TRBJ2-5; the match to TRBD2 covers 13 bases. V shed 4 bases, J shed 4 bases, and the junction held 6 bases outside the gene matches. The V gene's germline CDR1 is LGHDT and CDR2 YNNKEL (reference sequence). The CDR3 is made up of 16 amino acids.

The chain carries TRBV7-9 and TRBJ2-3, with D unclear. Trimming took 2 bases from V and 2 from J, leaving 20 bases between them. The CDR3 covers 18 residues. The germline V gene has CDR1 SEHNR and CDR2 FQNEAQ (reference sequence). CDR3 nucleotide sequence: TGTGCCAGCAGCTTATGGCTAGAACTCACGAGATACACAGATACGCAGTATTTT. It is translated as CASSLWLELTRYTDTQYF.

This rearrangement joins TRBV7-9 to TRBJ2-7, with D perhaps given as TRBD1 or TRBD2 (5 bases each). V shed 10 bases and J shed 2 bases, with 12 bases lying between them. CDR3 length equals 12 residues. In germline, CDR1 is SEHNR, CDR2 FQNEAQ (reference sequence). In DNA form, the CDR3 reads TGTGCCACGCAAGAGGGGACCTACGAGCAGTACTTC. This codes for CATQEGTYEQYF.

V and J are TRBV2 and TRBJ1-5, with D perhaps TRBD1 (6 bases). Per germline, CDR1 SNHLY and CDR2 FYNNEI. This CDR3 has 16 amino acids. The ends were cut back, 6 bases at V and 2 bases at J, with 17 bases in the middle. CDR3 residues: CASRKGEAGGNQPQHF. Written as DNA, the CDR3 is TGTGCCAGCAGGAAGGGGGAAGCGGGAGGCAATCAGCCCCAGCATTTT.

The V and J genes are TRBV4-1 and TRBJ1-4; 10 bases are shared with TRBD1. This CDR3 has 15 residues. Germline V gives CDR1 MGHRA, CDR2 YSYEKL. V dropped 0 bases and J dropped 8; count of bases not matched to a gene: 3. CDR3 nucleotide sequence: TGCGCCAGCAGCCAAGAGGGGACAGGGGTCGAAAAACTGTTTTTT. This sequence encodes CASSQEGTGVEKLFF.

The rearrangement links TRBV18 to TRBJ2-7; D is undetermined. This CDR3 is built from 14 residues. V was cut by 1 base and J by 3 bases, with 10 bases left in between. The germline gives CDR1 KGHSH, CDR2 LQKENI. The CDR3 loop reads CASSPRELVYEQYF. CDR3 in DNA: TGTGCCAGCTCACCACGGGAATTAGTCTACGAGCAGTACTTC.

The V gene is TRBV6-2 or TRBV6-3, the J gene TRBJ2-5; D call uncertain. The CDR3 totals 16 residues. Germline values: CDR1 MNHEY, CDR2 SVGEGT. Trimming left V 3 bases short and J 2 bases short, with 16 bases between. The CDR3 here is CASSYPHPDGQETQYF. DNA for the CDR3: TGTGCCAGCAGTTATCCCCACCCGGACGGGCAAGAGACCCAGTACTTC.

The chain couples TRBV5-1 to TRBJ1-1; a possible D gene is TRBD1 (5 bases). Per the germline V gene, CDR1 is SGHRS and CDR2 is YFSETQ. The CDR3 consists of 14 residues. V was trimmed by 3 bases and J by 6 bases, leaving 15 bases between them. Written as DNA, the CDR3 is TGCGCCAGCAGCTCTGGCGGAGGGGCCGCTGAAGCTTTCTTT. Translation gives CASSSGGGAAEAFF.

The chain employs TRBV24-1 and TRBJ1-1; D perhaps matches TRBD1 (5 bases). Trimming took off 4 bases at V and 2 bases at J, with 13 bases between the two ends. This CDR3 region has 15 residues. Germline CDR1 reads KGHDR; CDR2 reads SFDVKD. The CDR3 DNA sequence: TGTGCCACCAGTGAGGGGGGACGGACTAACACTGAAGCTTTCTTT. Residues: CATSEGGRTNTEAFF.

The V gene is TRBV24-1, the J gene TRBJ1-5; D gene unclear. The V gene's germline CDR1 is KGHDR and CDR2 SFDVKD. The V end was cut by 0 bases, the J end by 9 bases, with 8 bases between. The CDR3 length is 13 residues. CDR3 residues: CATSDLLEGPQHF. CDR3 in DNA: TGTGCCACCAGTGATTTGTTGGAGGGGCCCCAGCATTTT.

The DNA of the CDR3 is TGTGCCAGCAGCTTAGGGCAAGCTGGAAACACCATATATTTT. Protein: CASSLGQAGNTIYF. V usage is TRBV7-2 and J usage is TRBJ1-3; D is unresolved. The ends were cut back, 1 base at V and 2 bases at J, with 6 bases in the middle. This CDR3 spans 14 amino acids. From germline, CDR1 is SGHTA and CDR2 FQGNSA.